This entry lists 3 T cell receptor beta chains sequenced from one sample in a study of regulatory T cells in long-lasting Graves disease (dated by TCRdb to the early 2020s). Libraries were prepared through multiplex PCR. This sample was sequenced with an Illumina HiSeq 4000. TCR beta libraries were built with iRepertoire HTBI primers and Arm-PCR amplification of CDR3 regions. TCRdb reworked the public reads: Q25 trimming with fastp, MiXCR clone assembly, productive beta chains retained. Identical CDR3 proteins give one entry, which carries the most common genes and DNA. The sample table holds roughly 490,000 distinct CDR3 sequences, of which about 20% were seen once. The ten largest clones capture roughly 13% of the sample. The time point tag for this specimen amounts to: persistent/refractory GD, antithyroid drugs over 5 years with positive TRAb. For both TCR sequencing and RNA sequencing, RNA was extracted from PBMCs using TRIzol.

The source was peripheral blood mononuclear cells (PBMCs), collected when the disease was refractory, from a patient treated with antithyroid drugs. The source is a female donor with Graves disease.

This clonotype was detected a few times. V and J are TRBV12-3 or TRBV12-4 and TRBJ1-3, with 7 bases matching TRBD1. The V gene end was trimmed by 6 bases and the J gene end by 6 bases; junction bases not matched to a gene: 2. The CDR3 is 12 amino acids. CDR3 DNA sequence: TGTGCCAGCAGAGGGACAGCAAACACCATATATTTT. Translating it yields CASRGTANTIYF.

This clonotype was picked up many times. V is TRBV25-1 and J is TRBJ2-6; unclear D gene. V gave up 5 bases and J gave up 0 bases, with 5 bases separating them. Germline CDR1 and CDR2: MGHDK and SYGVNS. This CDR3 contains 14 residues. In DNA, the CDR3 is TGTGCCAGCAGTCACACCTCTGGGGCCAACGTCCTGACTTTC. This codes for CASSHTSGANVLTF. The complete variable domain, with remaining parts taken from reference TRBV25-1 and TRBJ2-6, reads EADIYQTPRYLVIGTGKKITLECSQTMGHDKMYWYQQDPGMELHLIHYSYGVNSTEKGDLSSESTVSRIRTEHFPLTLESARPSHTSQYLCASSHTSGANVLTFGAGSRLTVL.

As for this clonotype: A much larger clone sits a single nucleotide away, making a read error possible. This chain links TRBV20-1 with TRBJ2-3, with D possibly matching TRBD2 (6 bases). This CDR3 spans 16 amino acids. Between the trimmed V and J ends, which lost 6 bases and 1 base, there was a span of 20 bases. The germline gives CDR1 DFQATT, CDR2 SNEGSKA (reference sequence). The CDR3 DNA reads TGCAGTGCGCTGGGGGGAGTAGCGAGGGGCACAGATACGCAGTATTTT. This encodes CSALGGVARGTDTQYF.